This entry lists 22 T cell receptor beta chains sequenced from one sample in a study of shared clonotypes between healthy human individuals. The protocol was immunoSEQ multiplex PCR, while the TCRdb copy is restricted to in-frame clones and leaves out a portion. The data contain 2.3 million or so clones, approximately 93% of them singletons. The specimen was naive CD4+ T cells from PBMCs. Regarding subset: CD45RA+ positively selected. These receptors all stem from a young man in good health. Some clones in this sample may be carry-over from other donors' samples.

The rearrangement links TRBV28 to TRBJ1-3; D possibly corresponds to TRBD1 (5 bases). V dropped 7 bases and J dropped 0 bases, with 16 bases sitting between them. Germline-derived CDR1 and CDR2 are MDHEN and SYDVKM. This CDR3 region has 16 residues. The CDR3 region is CASTGGRGLSGNTIYF. For the CDR3, the DNA is TGTGCCAGCACCGGAGGGAGGGGTCTCTCTGGAAACACCATATATTTT. The full variable domain, rest sourced from reference TRBV28 and TRBJ1-3, is DVKVTQSSRYLVKRTGEKVFLECVQDMDHENMFWYRQDPGLGLRLIYFSYDVKMKEKGDIPEGYSVSREKKERFSLILESASTNQTSMYLCASTGGRGLSGNTIYFGEGSWLTVV.

The chain employs TRBV7-2 and TRBJ1-2; TRBD1 is a possible D gene (6 bases). Germline V gene data show CDR1 as SGHTA and CDR2 as FQGNSA. CDR3 length equals 14 residues. Trimming stripped 4 bases from V and 4 bases from J, with 13 bases between. The DNA of the CDR3 is TGTGCCAGCAGCTCAAACAGGGTGGGCTATGGCTACACCTTC. This codes for CASSSNRVGYGYTF. The whole variable domain, remainder taken from reference TRBV7-2 and TRBJ1-2, is GAGVSQSPSNKVTEKGKDVELRCDPISGHTALYWYRQSLGQGLEFLIYFQGNSAPDKSGLPSDRFSAERTGGSVSTLTIQRTQQEDSAVYLCASSSNRVGYGYTFGSGTRLTVV.

The chain links TRBV10-3 to TRBJ1-1; D not certain. The CDR3 is 11 residues long. Trimming left V 10 bases short and J 8 bases short, with 14 bases between. Germline values: CDR1 ENHRY, CDR2 SYGVKD. DNA of the CDR3: TGTGCCACAAGACTAGCGGTAGAAGCTTTCTTT. As protein: CATRLAVEAFF.

The chain employs TRBV7-2 and TRBJ2-5; no clear D gene. CDR3 length: 10 amino acids. Deletions cut 3 bases from V and 5 bases from J, with 1 base between. Germline assignment: CDR1 SGHTA and CDR2 FQGNSA. The CDR3 region is CASSLETQYF. In DNA form, the CDR3 reads TGTGCCAGCAGCTTGGAGACCCAGTACTTC.

The chain is built from TRBV7-9 and TRBJ2-1, with unresolved D. The CDR3 consists of 12 residues. Germline V gives CDR1 SEHNR, CDR2 FQNEAQ (reference sequence). The V gene lost 5 bases and the J gene lost 8 bases, with 10 bases spanning the gap. The CDR3 region is CASSPQYDEQFF. The CDR3 coding sequence is TGTGCCAGCAGCCCTCAGTACGATGAGCAGTTCTTC.

The chain has TRBV19 and TRBJ2-5; D ambiguous. Trimming shortened V by 3 bases and J by 5 bases, and 10 bases separated the two germline ends. The CDR3 totals 13 residues. CDR1 and CDR2 (germline): LNHDA, SQIVND (reference sequence). The CDR3 DNA reads as TGTGCCAGTAGTATTAGGTCGGTGGAGACCCAGTACTTC. Protein product: CASSIRSVETQYF.

The rearrangement links TRBV19 to TRBJ2-1; 12 bases map to TRBD2. This CDR3 has 14 amino acids. Unmatched junction bases numbered 3, after V lost 3 bases and J lost 9 bases. CDR1 and CDR2 from the germline V gene are LNHDA and SQIVND (reference sequence). The CDR3 region is CASSIGLAGFEQFF. The CDR3 DNA is TGTGCCAGTAGTATTGGACTAGCGGGATTTGAGCAGTTCTTC.

The rearrangement uses TRBV16 and TRBJ1-2; D is perhaps TRBD1 (6 bases). Germline CDR1 and CDR2: KGHSY and FQNENV. V gave up 1 base and J gave up 4 bases, with 13 bases separating them. This CDR3 is built from 15 residues. The CDR3 DNA follows: TGTGCCAGCAGCCAATTTGGGGGGCTAGGCTATGGCTACACCTTC. Its translation: CASSQFGGLGYGYTF.

V gene TRBV15 combines with J gene TRBJ2-1; D is perhaps TRBD2 (6 bases). This CDR3 comprises 16 residues. Germline V CDR1 and CDR2: LNHNV, YYDKDF (reference sequence). Trimming removed 3 bases at V and 0 bases at J, with 12 bases between. CDR3 sequence reads: CATSRREVGSYNEQFF. CDR3 sequence (DNA): TGTGCCACCAGCAGGAGGGAGGTGGGCTCCTACAATGAGCAGTTCTTC.

Written as DNA, the CDR3 is TGTGCCAGCACCCCTGGGGGGAGTAGCAATCAGCCCCAGCATTTT. This translates into CASTPGGSSNQPQHF. The rearrangement joins TRBV7-8 to TRBJ1-5; D might be TRBD1 (5 bases). Germline CDR1 and CDR2: SGHVS and FQNEAQ. This CDR3 has 15 residues. V was trimmed by 7 bases and J by 0 bases, leaving 13 bases between them. Variable domain in full (rest from reference TRBV7-8 and TRBJ1-5): GAGVSQSPRYKVAKRGQDVALRCDPISGHVSLFWYQQALGQGPEFLTYFQNEAQLDKSGLPSDRFFAERPEGSVSTLKIQRTQQEDSAVYLCASTPGGSSNQPQHFGDGTRLSIL.

This chain uses TRBV27 with TRBJ2-3, with unresolved D. Per the germline V gene, CDR1 is MNHEY and CDR2 is SMNVEV (reference sequence). The CDR3 extends over 13 amino acids. The germline V and J ends were trimmed by 3 bases and 1 base, with 5 bases remaining between them. CDR3 in amino acids: CASSFQGTDTQYF. In nucleotides, the CDR3 is TGTGCCAGCAGTTTCCAGGGCACAGATACGCAGTATTTT.

The chain couples TRBV19 to TRBJ2-1; the match to TRBD2 covers 11 bases. Germline-derived CDR1 and CDR2 are LNHDA and SQIVND (reference sequence). The CDR3 has 17 amino acids. The V gene end was trimmed by 3 bases and the J gene end by 2 bases; junction bases not matched to a gene: 6. Here the CDR3 reads CASSIGSGRGTYNEQFF. Here the CDR3 DNA reads TGTGCCAGTAGTATCGGTAGCGGGAGGGGTACCTACAATGAGCAGTTCTTC.

J is TRBJ2-7 and V is TRBV28, with 9 bases fitting TRBD1. J was trimmed by 4 bases and V by 6 bases; bases with no gene match: 7. The germline V gene has CDR1 MDHEN and CDR2 SYDVKM. CDR3 length equals 14 residues. The CDR3 DNA sequence: TGTGCCAGCAGGCACAGGGGGCGCGTTTACGAGCAGTACTTC. It is translated as CASRHRGRVYEQYF.

The chain links TRBV28 to TRBJ2-1; 7 nucleotides agree with TRBD2. The CDR3 runs 16 residues. Germline trimming cut 5 bases from V and 0 bases from J; bases unmatched to any gene: 7. Germline CDR1 reads MDHEN; CDR2 reads SYDVKM. The CDR3 sequence: CASSGSLAASYNEQFF. CDR3 nucleotides: TGTGCCAGCAGTGGATCCCTAGCGGCCTCCTACAATGAGCAGTTCTTC. Filled out from reference TRBV28 and TRBJ2-1, the complete variable domain reads DVKVTQSSRYLVKRTGEKVFLECVQDMDHENMFWYRQDPGLGLRLIYFSYDVKMKEKGDIPEGYSVSREKKERFSLILESASTNQTSMYLCASSGSLAASYNEQFFGPGTRLTVL.

This clone has just one count. The chain carries TRBV5-1 and TRBJ2-1; 7 bases map to TRBD2. This CDR3 is built from 15 residues. V lost 4 bases to trimming and J lost 7 bases; unmatched junction nucleotides: 11. Germline loops: CDR1 SGHRS, CDR2 YFSETQ. The CDR3 sequence is CASSRGVASGNEQFF. In DNA, the CDR3 is TGCGCCAGCAGCCGGGGGGTAGCGAGTGGGAATGAGCAGTTCTTC.

The chain links TRBV18 to TRBJ2-6, with TRBD1 matching 7 bases. Germline CDR1 and CDR2: KGHSH and LQKENI. The CDR3 length is 19 residues. Unmatched junction bases numbered 14, after V lost 4 bases and J lost 2 bases. CDR3 DNA sequence: TGTGCCAGCTCACGGGGGAACAGGGGTAGTTTCGCTGGGGCCAACGTCCTGACTTTC. It specifies CASSRGNRGSFAGANVLTF.

Concerning this clone: Other DNA sequences from this sample encode an identical CDR3 as well. V is TRBV20-1 and J is TRBJ2-3; TRBD2 is a possible D gene (6 bases). Trimming pared 5 bases from V and 6 bases from J, leaving 9 bases between. Per the germline V gene, CDR1 is DFQATT and CDR2 is SNEGSKA (reference sequence). The CDR3 spans 11 residues. The chain's CDR3 is CSAGGLDTQYF. Here the CDR3 DNA reads TGCAGTGCTGGGGGACTGGATACGCAGTATTTT.

CDR3 nucleotide sequence: TGTGCCAGCAGCGACGTCGGGGCCAACAAAAACATTCAGTACTTC. It translates to CASSDVGANKNIQYF. The gene calls are TRBV7-9 and TRBJ2-4, with D perhaps given as TRBD1 or TRBD2 (5 bases each). This CDR3 region has 15 residues. V was cut by 5 bases and J by 3 bases, with 14 bases left in between. Germline V gene data show CDR1 as SEHNR and CDR2 as FQNEAQ (reference sequence).

The rearrangement joins TRBV28 to TRBJ1-2; 9 bases are a match to TRBD1. The V segment lost 5 bases and the J segment 7 bases; nucleotides outside the gene matches: 14. The germline V gene encodes CDR1 MDHEN and CDR2 SYDVKM. There are 16 residues in the CDR3. DNA for the CDR3: TGTGCCAGCAGTCCCCCCTCGACACAGGGGGCGGGTGGCTACACCTTC. This codes for CASSPPSTQGAGGYTF.

The chain is built from TRBV9 and TRBJ1-3, with D hard to call. CDR3 length: 19 amino acids. Germline V CDR1 and CDR2: SGDLS, YYNGEE. The V and J ends lost 1 base and 0 bases respectively, with 20 bases between them. As DNA, the CDR3 is TGTGCCAGCAGCGTAACCCCCCTGGTGGGAGTTGACTCTGGAAACACCATATATTTT. Translated, it gives CASSVTPLVGVDSGNTIYF.

The chain combines TRBV7-2 with TRBJ2-6; D gene ambiguous. With 6 bases removed from V and 2 bases from J, the gap between germline ends came to 8 bases. The CDR3 contains 14 residues. Germline V CDR1 and CDR2: SGHTA, FQGNSA. The CDR3: CASRGFPGANVLTF. DNA for the CDR3: TGTGCCAGCAGGGGATTCCCTGGGGCCAACGTCCTGACTTTC.

This clone was found once. CDR3 in amino acids: CASSLLSGRNQPQHF. The DNA of the CDR3 is TGTGCCAGCAGCTTGTTATCGGGGCGCAATCAGCCCCAGCATTTT. This chain joins TRBV5-5 and TRBJ1-5; D is perhaps TRBD1 (5 bases). The CDR3 runs 15 residues. Germline V gene lookup returns CDR1 SGHKS and CDR2 YYEKEE (reference sequence). Trimming stripped 1 base from V and 2 bases from J, with 10 bases between.